This T cell receptor (beta chain) is drawn from a study of T cell repertoires in cytomegalovirus infection. The CDR3 is made up of 12 amino acids. From germline, CDR1 is SGHTA and CDR2 FQGNSA. This clonotype came up many times. TCRdb ran MiXCR on the reads and lists one entry per CDR3 protein. The sample carries 350,000 to 450,000 distinct CDR3 sequences, roughly 20% recorded once. The receptor's source is a human donor in good health (CMV status not recorded). Some clones in this sample may be carry-over from other donors' samples. This rearrangement joins TRBV7-2 to TRBJ2-6; D is unclear. Sequencing was done on a sample of PBMCs. The CDR3 reads CASDPGANVLTF. The CDR3 DNA reads as TGTGCAAGCGACCCTGGGGCCAACGTCCTGACTTTC.